One T cell receptor beta chain is described in this entry. No antigen is known for it. Assay: immunoSEQ multiplex PCR; the TCRdb copy retains only in-frame clones and omits some. The data hold around 99,000 clones, with about 90% observed a single time. The CDR3 is 12 residues long. The germline V gene has CDR1 GTSNPN and CDR2 SVGIG (reference sequence). V lost 8 bases, J lost 7 bases, and 10 bases stayed unmatched. These data come from a study of T cell responses to AZD1222 COVID-19 vaccine. Study-wide results and caveats: Baseline seropositivity occurred in only 5 to 7 AZD1222 recipients. There were repertoire samples only from the period after the peak T cell response.

Material: peripheral blood, obtained on day 0 of AZD1222 vaccination. The TCR was taken from an adult in good health. The chain recombines TRBV30 with TRBJ1-1; 7 positions agree with TRBD1. CDR3 in amino acids: CAGDREVFEAFF. In DNA form, the CDR3 reads TGTGCCGGGGACAGAGAAGTATTTGAAGCTTTCTTT.